This is a list of T cell receptor beta chains from one sample in a study of naive and memory T cell subsets. MiXCR, applied by TCRdb to the 5' RACE reads, yields one record per CDR3 protein. This repertoire shows about 48,000 distinct CDR3 sequences, about 4.8% found once; its top ten account for around 0.8%. The receptor set was obtained from a female donor in good health. Each CDR3 is given with its conserved first and last residue. D genes are given only for firm matches. The size entry is marked missing in some rows and otherwise reads once, few, many or a size class.

>many|.|TRBV29-1|TRBJ2-7
TGCAGCGTTCTACTCGGACACACCGCCTACGAGCAGTACTTC
CSVLLGHTAYEQYF
>.|.|TRBV6-2/TRBV6-3|TRBJ2-3
TGTGCCAGCACTACGCCGACTAGTACAGATACGCAGTATTTT
CASTTPTSTDTQYF
>many|TRBD1|TRBV7-2|TRBJ2-7
TGTGCCAGGGGTGGGGGACAGGAGCTCGAGCAGTACTTC
CARGGGQELEQYF
>many|TRBD2|TRBV7-9|TRBJ2-1
TGTGCCAGCAGCTTACTCAGCGGGGGGAACTACAATGAGCAGTTCTTC
CASSLLSGGNYNEQFF
>many|.|TRBV28|TRBJ2-7
TGTGCCTCGGGGGAGCAGTACTTC
CASGEQYF
>many|TRBD2|TRBV5-1|TRBJ2-3
TGCGCCAGCAGCTTGGATAGCGGGAGACTCCCCCGGGATACGCAGTATTTT
CASSLDSGRLPRDTQYF
>.|.|TRBV29-1|TRBJ2-5
TGCAGCGTTGAAGTACAGCGGAGACAGGAGACCCAGTACTTC
CSVEVQRRQETQYF
>many|.|TRBV25-1|TRBJ1-4
TGTGCCAGCAGTGCTACACAAAGGAATGAAAAACTGTTTTTT
CASSATQRNEKLFF
>many|.|TRBV9|TRBJ2-7
TGTGCCAGCAGCGTCGCTTGGGACTCCACCTACGAGCAGTACTTC
CASSVAWDSTYEQYF
>many|.|TRBV29-1|TRBJ2-1
TGCAGCGTTGAAGATCGTCAGGGCCTATACAATGAGCAGTTCTTC
CSVEDRQGLYNEQFF
>many|TRBD1|TRBV2|TRBJ2-6
TGTGCCAGCAGGGACAGGGGCCCTGGGGCCAACGTCCTGACTTTC
CASRDRGPGANVLTF
>many|.|TRBV4-3|TRBJ2-3
TGCGCCAGCAGCCAAGATGTATTCGGGGGAGGAGATACGCAGTATTTT
CASSQDVFGGGDTQYF
>many|TRBD1|TRBV20-1|TRBJ2-7
TGCAGTGCTAGGGTCCGGGACAGGGGCTACGAGCAGTACTTC
CSARVRDRGYEQYF
>many|.|TRBV2|TRBJ2-5
TGTGCCAGCAGTGAAGGTGGGCTAGCCTTTGAGACCCAGTACTTC
CASSEGGLAFETQYF
>.|TRBD1|TRBV28|TRBJ2-2
TGTGCCAGCAGTATACAGCAGGGGGCTGTAACCGGGGAGCTGTTTTTT
CASSIQQGAVTGELFF